This entry concerns a single T cell receptor (beta chain). This clone was counted a single time. The specificity of this receptor is unknown. Per-nucleotide qualities are absent, and no much larger clonotype sits a single base away. The cohort consisted of approximately 690 healthy bone marrow donors. At the time of sampling, every cohort member was nominally healthy, though immune exposures that went unrecorded were likely present. The donor tested CMV seropositive, placing the donor among the 289 seropositive members of the cohort. A peripheral blood sample was provided by each donor, and peripheral blood mononuclear cells were used for TCR beta sequencing. The Qiagen DNeasy Blood Extraction Kit was used to extract genomic DNA from the blood cell samples. This sample stems from a study of cytomegalovirus exposure and HLA in healthy donors (dated by TCRdb to about 2017). Background on the whole study: In an earlier analysis of roughly 590 of the donors, about 270 Gb of sequence data and 90 million to 120 million unique TCR beta sequences from 150 million to 200 million T cells were reported. Five DR-DQ haplotypes were treated as single units for association and clustering because of strong linkage in the cohort. Typing coverage differed by locus: A, B, C, DRB1 and DQB1 were typed in roughly 620-630 donors, DQA1 in 500 to 550, DPA1 in around 580, and DPB1 in around 490. Alongside the repertoire data, information on donor age, sex, ethnicity and CMV serostatus was compiled. To decide whether each TCR beta V gene segment behaved as functional or pseudogenic, an earlier analysis of over 500 of the donors relied on high-throughput TCR beta sequencing. Genome-wide SNP genotypes for about three fifths of the roughly 670 donors were used in a later genetic analysis, which treated that subset as a discovery cohort. The study used immunosequencing to profile the T cell repertoires of several hundred subjects and linked those repertoires to cytomegalovirus serostatus. To study patterns of TCR occurrence, a later analysis re-analyzed previously published TCR beta repertoires from around 670 donors and added high-resolution HLA genotyping. Every discovery cohort repertoire had been produced on one sequencing platform. Among about 390 genotyped donors of the cohort, an average of around 240,000 unique TCR beta nucleotide sequences were sequenced per donor, roughly 20% of them non-productive. In addition to the first cohort of around 670 subjects, a separate validation cohort of around 110 different subjects was used. Roughly 300 gigabases of sequencing data and around 88 million unique TCR sequences made up an early release that covered several hundred HLA-typed donors. Rather than drawing on any new phenotypic data, the later analysis identified candidate immune exposures from TCR beta sequences and the way those sequences occurred across donors. Class I and class II HLA loci were covered by the typing at four-digit resolution. The study aimed to test whether signatures of past pathogen exposure could be identified by cataloging public T cell receptors. To predict cytomegalovirus infection status, the study brought together high-throughput TCR immunosequencing, statistical association of individual TCRs with disease status, and machine learning. Of the roughly 390 genotyped donors, approximately 83% fell in the genetic ancestry cluster associated with self-reported Caucasian donors. What the study reported, not specific to this receptor: Assigning TCR associations to individual alleles was difficult when HLA alleles, especially DR and DQ, strongly co-occurred. Linkage disequilibrium might explain the correlated functional status among segregating V segments, but an unknown experimental factor could not be ruled out. According to a later analysis, parvovirus B19, influenza, CMV and Epstein-Barr virus appeared linked to several top co-occurrence clusters. In an earlier analysis of 587 of the donors, most TCR beta V segments appeared in productive rearrangements about 87% or about 30% of the time, broadly matching IMGT annotations. In this cohort, only TCR beta chains were sequenced, and detectable features were limited by the absence of alpha or paired-chain data. The classifier was reported to diagnose cytomegalovirus status with high specificity and sensitivity in both the original and validation cohorts. In a later analysis, about 17,000 TCR beta sequences were associated with specific HLA alleles at a false discovery rate of 0.05. According to a later analysis, TCR association rates differed among HLA loci, with DRB1 alleles showing the most associated TCRs and HLA-C alleles showing the fewest. Presence/absence analyses assumed roughly uniform sequencing depth across donors, an assumption that may not hold. In a later genetic analysis, fewer N-insertions in productive TCRs were reported among donors in an Asian-associated ancestry cluster than the roughly 700-donor mean. Because HLA typing was missing for some donors at each locus, association tests included only the typed subset. An association between a missense DCLRE1C variant and V-gene and J-gene trimming of TCR beta chains was found in a later genetic analysis and replicated in an independent cohort. A further reported finding was that TCR beta sequences accurately predicted the HLA-A and HLA-B alleles for most subjects in the first cohort. Most CMV-associated TCR beta chains appeared to be HLA-restricted in a later analysis, and the HLA associations seemed to be driven largely by CMV exposure. A total of 150 to 200 TCR beta chains were listed by the study as associated with cytomegalovirus. Over 15 rarely observed V segments, including chromosome 9 orphons, were excluded from the earlier analysis of about 500 of the donors because counts were too low. Immune exposure information for the cohort was limited to CMV serostatus. A later analysis found that HLA-associated TCR beta chains were more clonally expanded and had lower generation probabilities than equally common non-associated chains. The authors suggested that the approach could potentially be extended to other disease states and immunological phenotypes. Some IMGT-functional V segments, including TRBV6-2 and TRBV6-3, could not be told apart with the 87-base-pair reads, so those segments were excluded. The sequencing pipeline was judged likely to have produced a cluster of highly shared sequence variants as a technical artifact. In vitro tests confirmed that a few of the cytomegalovirus-associated TCR beta chains recognize cytomegalovirus antigens. Most TCR sequences were observed very rarely across donors, whereas some public TCRs were present in many individuals.

The library was made by the immunoSEQ multiplex PCR assay. For the multiplex PCR, a mixture combining 60 forward primers for TCR Vbeta segments and 13 reverse primers for TCR Jbeta segments was used. The CDR3 region of rearranged TCR beta genes was amplified from genomic DNA by a multiplex PCR assay. The amplified TCR beta libraries were sequenced on the Illumina HiSeq System as 87-base-pair reads. As for how the authors treated the data: A later analysis counted about 82 million unique TCR beta chains across the 600 to 850 repertoires, and some 11 million of these chains were shared by at least two donors. To remove PCR and sequencing errors, raw reads were error-corrected and collapsed into unique sequences using a nearest-neighbor algorithm that merged closely related sequences. Alignment of CDR3 sequences to IMGT reference sequences was used to assign V, D and J gene segments. For a sequence to be retained, at least a six-nucleotide match to both a V gene segment and a J gene segment was required. A rearrangement counted as productive if the CDR3 had no stop codons and remained in frame with V and J, and every other rearrangement counted as non-productive. Following IMGT convention, CDR3 was defined as the stretch from the second conserved V-encoded cysteine to the conserved J-encoded phenylalanine. The earlier analysis of about 610 of the donors excluded any sequence lacking an unambiguous match to a single V gene segment. In an earlier analysis of approximately 560 of the donors, a V segment was called functional when productive rearrangements were above 56.7%, and segregating when the standard deviation between donors exceeded 5%. A statistical classification framework was developed to diagnose cytomegalovirus status using the catalog of TCR beta chain sequences. In a later analysis, V and J genes were assigned by comparing TCR nucleotide sequences against IMGT/GENE-DB human TR gene sequences. In a later analysis, CDR3 sequences and most-parsimonious VDJ recombination scenarios were assigned using the TCRdist pipeline. In a later analysis, each TCR beta chain was defined by its CDR3 amino acid sequence together with its V-gene family, and reads lacking a unique V-gene family were excluded. As a way to deal with suspected cross-contamination and a sequencing artifact, a later analysis dropped nearly 600 nucleotide sequences that were highly shared and had low generation probability. In a later analysis, a clonal expansion index for each public chain was calculated from normalized within-repertoire ranks of inferred template counts. In a later analysis, generation probabilities were computed using a VDJ recombination model fitted to out-of-frame rearrangements, and the results were checked against IGoR. In a later analysis, hypergeometric tests were used to score TCR-TCR, TCR-HLA and TCR-CMV co-occurrence, with a repertoire-size bias correction applied to TCR pairs. To estimate false discovery rates, a later analysis permuted the HLA or CMV assignments 20 times. In a later analysis, co-occurring TCRs were grouped using DBSCAN, and TCRdist sequence similarity was added for clustering within HLA-allele-positive subsets. Repertoires with fewer than 30,000 or more than 120,000 public chains were left out of co-occurrence clustering, as were four to six repertoires with anomalous nucleotide sharing. Not all clones reach the TCRdb copy of this immuneACCESS table, which keeps in-frame sequences only. Checked studies attribute under half of the gap to unresolved V genes and leave the rest unexplained. V and J calls plus clone size are reproduced from that table; the DNA served to infer D and trimming. The sample table shows roughly 200,000 clones, and roughly 77% are seen once. The leading ten clones occupy roughly 3.1% of the sample.

The germline V gene yields SGHDN for CDR1 and FVKESK for CDR2. Including the terminal cysteine and phenylalanine, the CDR3 comprises 17 residues. The DNA shown is the 51-base CDR3, in frame from base 1. Cut back by 0 bases and 0 bases, the V and J ends lie 9 bases apart. Sequenced: PBMCs. This clonotype was obtained from a man aged 35-49 years in good health and CMV-seropositive. The V and J segments used are TRBV14 and TRBJ2-6; the D gene is unclear. The CDR3 region reads CASSQDLPLSGANVLTF. The DNA sequence is given as TGTGCCAGCAGCCAAGACCTACCTCTCTCTGGGGCCAACGTCCTGACTTTC.